Described below is a single T cell receptor beta chain sequence and its context. These data belong to a study of Ad26.COV2.S vaccination and SARS-CoV-2 variants. For the study at large: The study gave Ad26.COV2.S intramuscularly, once or twice 56 days apart.

The protocol was immunoSEQ multiplex PCR, while the TCRdb copy is restricted to in-frame clones and leaves out a portion. The sample has around 340,000 clones, 88% seen once; the top ten hold about 6.4%. As for treatment: over 15 received Ad26.COV2.S at low or high dose, single or two shots; roughly five received placebo; per-sample allocation not given. On day 63 after the first injection, vaccine and placebo recipients gave samples. As its vector, the vaccine had Ad26, which expressed Wuhan-strain SARS-CoV-2 spike. The sequence was collected from a person aged 18-60 years who received the Ad26.COV2.S COVID-19 vaccine or a placebo. This specimen consisted of peripheral blood, obtained in a trial of Ad26.COV2.S vaccine versus placebo.

CDR3 sequence (DNA): TGTGCCAGCAGTCCAGGGTTCGGCTACACCTTC. Residues: CASSPGFGYTF. The J gene is TRBJ1-2, the V gene TRBV6-5, with D perhaps TRBD1 (5 bases). This CDR3 region has 11 residues. The V end lost 5 bases, the J end lost 8 bases, and 9 bases lay between the germline ends. Germline V gene data show CDR1 as MNHEY and CDR2 as SVGAGI.